This T cell receptor (beta chain) was sequenced for a study of Graves' ophthalmopathy and Graves' hyperthyroidism. This CDR3 contains 15 residues. V was clipped by 0 bases and J by 4 bases, with 12 bases between them. Looked up from germline, CDR1 is ENHRY and CDR2 is SYGVKD. Remarks on this clonotype: Its specificity is unknown.

RNA transcripts yielded amplified TCR beta CDR3 regions. First-round RT-PCR employed HTBI primers, with a second-round multiplex PCR after it. TCRdb independently ran MiXCR on the multiplex PCR reads; one entry per CDR3 protein. The sample has about 370,000 distinct CDR3 sequences, about 18% seen once. Symptoms, serum thyroxine and TRAb, thyroid ultrasound, and orbital computed tomography formed the diagnostic basis. The study's findings and limits: In separating ophthalmopathy from stable hyperthyroidism, a 13-signature model achieved 85% to 90% sensitivity and approximately 81% specificity. With a specificity of about 73% and a sensitivity of 60% to 71%, the model predicted ophthalmopathy progression. Most thyroid clonotypes expanded beyond 0.001 frequency were also found in blood.

The specimen was peripheral blood. V is TRBV10-3 and J is TRBJ1-1; the D gene is possibly TRBD1 (6 bases). The sequence came from a woman aged 18-29 years with Graves' ophthalmopathy. The CDR3 region is CAISESRGAGTEAFF. The CDR3, as DNA: TGTGCCATCAGTGAGTCGCGGGGGGCTGGCACTGAAGCTTTCTTT.